This TCR beta chain was captured in a study of shared clonotypes between healthy human individuals. Trimming removed 5 bases at V and 3 bases at J, with 5 bases between. CDR3 size: 11 residues. Per germline, CDR1 MDHEN and CDR2 SYDVKM. Comments on this clone: The same CDR3 arises from other DNA sequences in this sample as well.

Measured with immunoSEQ multiplex PCR; TCRdb has only the in-frame clones, and not every one. The table lists around 1,100,000 clones, roughly 80% of them singletons, with over 0.8% in the top ten. The sample comprised memory CD4+ T cells from PBMCs. The subset was: CD45RA-negative fraction. The TCR comes from a man aged 18-30 years in good health. Some clones in this sample may be carry-over from other donors' samples. The chain uses TRBV28 and TRBJ2-7; the D is unclear. The CDR3 nucleotides are TGTGCCAGCAGTGGCGGCTACGAGCAGTACTTC. Translating it yields CASSGGYEQYF.